A few counts support the clone carrying this T cell receptor beta chain. No antigen is known for it. The source of the sample is a study of shared clonotypes between healthy human individuals. Study conclusions and caveats: In having few donors, the study represented limited genetic and exposure-history diversity.

The CDR3 runs 16 residues. Germline values: CDR1 LGHNA, CDR2 YSLEER. The trim removed 0 bases at V and 7 bases at J, leaving 6 bases unmatched. Replicate PCRs for unsorted PBMC used 300 ng DNA (approximately 31,000 T cell genomes). Generated by immunoSEQ multiplex PCR, the TCRdb table keeps only in-frame clones and is missing some. The table lists 450,000 to 500,000 clones, over 65% of them singletons. This chain links TRBV4-3 with TRBJ2-4; 10 nucleotides match TRBD2. The sequenced material came from PBMCs. This sequence originates from a middle-aged woman in good health. Some clones in this sample may be carry-over from other donors' samples. CDR3 protein: CASSQDLLAGANIQYF. The CDR3 coding sequence is TGCGCCAGCAGCCAAGATCTTCTAGCGGGAGCTAACATTCAGTACTTC.